Listed below are T cell receptor beta chains from one sample, sequenced in a study of blood T cell repertoires in COVID-19. The assay was immunoSEQ multiplex PCR, and TCRdb's table has in-frame clones only and misses some. The data contain over 150,000 clones, around 83% of them singletons. Material for sequencing was peripheral blood. These receptors came from a woman aged 70 to 79 with COVID-19, enrolled during active disease. Each CDR3 is given without its conserved first and last residue. The D gene is left open where the match is weak.

d_gene | v_gene | CDR3aa
- | TRBV27 | ASRARPGRGRTEAF
- | TRBV30 | ASVTGVSAQETQY
- | TRBV7-2 | ASSLDFNQPQH
- | TRBV24-1 | ATSDTLASVYEQY
TRBD1 | TRBV30 | AWRGQGLWPNTEAF
TRBD2 | TRBV6-5 | ASIPRGGRRQF
TRBD2 | TRBV7-2 | ASSLVGTSGTHNEQF
- | TRBV28 | ASSLPLQGAGYT
TRBD1 | TRBV18 | ASSPRAPGGDSGNTIY
- | TRBV19 | ASSMGGDSYNEQF
TRBD2 | TRBV5-1 | ASSSGLAETQY
TRBD1 | TRBV9 | ASSVGLQGVSGYT
TRBD2 | TRBV5-1 | ASSLGLAGGPRETQY
TRBD1 | TRBV19 | ASRDRGAGYT
TRBD1 | TRBV2 | ASSLGGTGGESLH
TRBD1 | TRBV11-2 | ASRRTGGVGNTIY
TRBD2 | TRBV19 | ASRKAGEVGEQY
TRBD2 | TRBV5-1 | ASSSDGSSGNEQF
- | TRBV5-1 | ASSLAGGSNQPQH
TRBD1 | TRBV6-5 | ASRTGTGRAYEQY
- | TRBV7-2 | ASSLGPSEADTQY
TRBD2 | TRBV5-1 | ASSLTGGEQF
TRBD2 | TRBV5-4 | ASSPGLADPTDTQY
TRBD1 | TRBV4-3 | ASSIGQGANYGYT
- | TRBV28 | ASSLLGGGGSLDEQY
TRBD2 | TRBV6-2/TRBV6-3 | ASSYPSTSDYEQY
TRBD1 | TRBV5-6 | ASKITLNRGPEGGYT
- | TRBV7-2 | ASSIPGRSYEQY
- | TRBV6-5 | ASRNRDQPQH
TRBD1 | TRBV12-3/TRBV12-4 | ASSHNQGVEQY
- | TRBV2 | ATSSQSTGRTGELF
- | TRBV19 | ASSEQGPQPQH
- | TRBV5-4 | ASSLGVFSGNTIY
TRBD2 | TRBV29-1 | SVEGVAGPGDEQF
- | TRBV18 | ASSPQGVGTEAF
- | TRBV6-5 | ASSFTGFAGANVLT
TRBD1 | TRBV28 | ASLRDRAPTQY
- | TRBV15 | ATSDYGYEQY
TRBD1 | TRBV5-5 | ASSLGQGGDTQY
TRBD2 | TRBV5-4 | ASSSKWTSGNQDTQY
- | TRBV3-1/TRBV3-2 | ASSQDAEGRHRTQY
- | TRBV15 | ATGGGQTPPKLF
TRBD2 | TRBV24-1 | ATSDLGTSGSYNEQF
TRBD1 | TRBV6-2/TRBV6-3 | ASSPVLGQGASNQPQH
- | TRBV4-1 | ASSQGDRNTEAF
- | TRBV7-6 | ASSLSHGRAAYNEQF
- | TRBV5-1 | ASSLGGITYEQY
- | TRBV5-1 | ASSLGPGRVGTEAF
- | TRBV3-1/TRBV3-2 | ASSQGGVQETQY
TRBD1 | TRBV7-7 | ASSLFGSRGQETQY
TRBD1 | TRBV11-2 | ASSLIQGSNSPLH